The 5 T cell receptor beta chains presented below share a single source sample, sequenced in a study of T cells in Graves' hyperthyroidism and ophthalmopathy. RNA transcripts were the template for amplifying TCR beta CDR3 regions. The HTBI primer set drove a first-round RT-PCR of the TCR CDR3. Via MiXCR, TCRdb re-called the multiplex PCR reads, giving one row per CDR3 protein. Among 500,000 to 600,000 distinct CDR3 sequences listed, over 15% were seen once. Sample: blood. These receptors came from a woman aged 18-29 years with Graves' hyperthyroidism.

This clonotype was recorded at least ten times. The chain carries TRBV3-1 and TRBJ2-7; tentatively, D is TRBD1 (6 bases). Germline V gene lookup returns CDR1 LGHDT and CDR2 YNNKEL (reference sequence). V lost 8 bases to trimming and J lost 3 bases, with 11 bases between them. This CDR3 is 12 amino acids long. The CDR3 nucleotides are TGTGCCAGCTCCTGGACAGTCTACGAGCAGTACTTC. Its protein is CASSWTVYEQYF.

On this clonotype: A much larger clone differs from this one at a single base, so this may be a read error. The V call is TRBV7-8, the J call TRBJ2-5; 12 bases match TRBD2. This CDR3 contains 16 residues. Germline values: CDR1 SGHVS, CDR2 FQNEAQ. Here the CDR3 reads CACSLASGREGETQYF. As DNA, the CDR3 is TGTGCCTGCAGCTTAGCTAGCGGGAGGGAGGGGGAGACCCAGTACTTC.

This clonotype was counted at least ten times. The chain links TRBV27 to TRBJ2-7; D is ambiguous. The CDR3 is 15 amino acids. The germline V gene encodes CDR1 MNHEY and CDR2 SMNVEV (reference sequence). Trimming pared 0 bases from V and 1 base from J, leaving 10 bases between. CDR3 protein: CASSLSKTNSYEQYF. In DNA form, the CDR3 reads TGTGCCAGCAGTTTATCCAAGACAAATTCCTACGAGCAGTACTTC.

V usage is TRBV7-8 and J usage is TRBJ2-1; D perhaps matches TRBD2 (6 bases). Germline V lookup: CDR1 SGHVS, CDR2 FQNEAQ. CDR3 length: 21 residues. Trimming left V 1 base short and J 7 bases short, with 32 bases between. CDR3 sequence: CASSLVSPGPAGRGPKNEQFF. DNA for the CDR3: TGTGCCAGCAGCTTAGTCTCCCCGGGTCCGGCGGGAAGGGGTCCGAAGAATGAGCAGTTCTTC.

This clonotype was observed a few times. The chain employs TRBV5-1 and TRBJ2-7, with 8 positions matching TRBD1. Trimming took 4 bases from V and 9 from J; bases not matched to a gene: 9. This CDR3 is 13 amino acids long. In germline, CDR1 is SGHRS, CDR2 YFSETQ. CDR3 in DNA: TGCGCCAGCAGCCCGGACAGGGCCTCCAGGCAGTACTTC. As protein: CASSPDRASRQYF.